These 28 T cell receptor beta chains share one sample of origin, sequenced in a study of T cell responses to AZD1222 COVID-19 vaccine. The repertoire was sequenced with immunoSEQ multiplex PCR; TCRdb's copy has only in-frame clones and lacks some. The repertoire holds approximately 200,000 clones, with more than 85% as singletons. Sample: peripheral blood, taken 28 days after the second AZD1222 dose. The receptor source for this set is an adult who received the AZD1222 COVID-19 vaccine.

The chain recombines TRBV18 with TRBJ2-7, with TRBD1 matching 8 bases. Trimming took 4 bases from V and 1 from J; bases not matched to a gene: 9. This CDR3 contains 16 residues. Germline V gives CDR1 KGHSH, CDR2 LQKENI. CDR3 coding DNA: TGTGCCAGCTCACGTTGGGCAGGGGGCGCATCCTACGAGCAGTACTTC. Protein sequence: CASSRWAGGASYEQYF. The full variable domain, with the rest looked up from reference TRBV18 and TRBJ2-7, is NAGVMQNPRHLVRRRGQEARLRCSPMKGHSHVYWYRQLPEEGLKFMVYLQKENIIDESGMPKERFSAEFPKEGPSILRIQQVVRGDSAAYFCASSRWAGGASYEQYFGPGTRLTVT.

This clone turned up a few times. V is TRBV5-8 and J is TRBJ1-1; weak D call: TRBD1 (5 bases). Deletions cut 7 bases from V and 0 bases from J, with 16 bases between. The CDR3 has 15 residues. CDR1 and CDR2 (germline): SGHTS, YDEGEE. The CDR3 sequence is CASGTPGRVNTEAFF. The CDR3 bases are TGTGCCAGCGGCACACCGGGACGGGTGAACACTGAAGCTTTCTTT.

This chain uses TRBV3-1 (or the pseudogene TRBV3-2) with TRBJ2-1; D not resolved. Trimming cost V 1 base and J 3 bases, with 7 bases left between them. CDR3 length: 14 amino acids. CDR1 and CDR2 (germline): LGHDT, YNNKEL (reference sequence). The CDR3 loop reads CASSQANSYNEQFF. CDR3 nucleotide sequence: TGTGCCAGCAGCCAAGCAAACAGCTACAATGAGCAGTTCTTC.

The genes are TRBV5-4 and TRBJ2-5; possible D gene TRBD1, 5 bases. This CDR3 is built from 14 residues. The germline V gene has CDR1 SGHNT and CDR2 YYREEE (reference sequence). Trimming took off 5 bases at V and 2 bases at J, with 13 bases between the two ends. The DNA of the CDR3 is TGTGCCAGCAGTTGGGGCAGAGAACAAGAGACCCAGTACTTC. The encoded protein is CASSWGREQETQYF.

The rearrangement uses TRBV7-2 and TRBJ1-1; a possible D gene is TRBD1 (5 bases). The CDR3 extends over 12 amino acids. CDR1 is SGHTA, CDR2 FQGNSA, per germline. V lost 10 bases and J 2 bases, leaving 11 bases between the germline ends. The chain's CDR3 is CATGRGNTEAFF. In nucleotides, the CDR3 is TGTGCCACAGGGAGGGGTAACACTGAAGCTTTCTTT.

The chain carries TRBV4-1 and TRBJ2-7; D is uncertain. The CDR3 covers 13 residues. Germline CDR1 is MGHRA and CDR2 is YSYEKL. The V gene lost 0 bases and the J gene lost 3 bases, with 6 bases spanning the gap. The CDR3 is CASSQEGYYEQYF. CDR3 DNA sequence: TGCGCCAGCAGCCAAGAGGGATACTACGAGCAGTACTTC.

The chain uses TRBV12-3 or TRBV12-4 and TRBJ1-5; D may be TRBD1 (5 bases). Trimming removed 6 bases from V and 9 bases from J, with 15 bases in between. The CDR3 loop spans 13 amino acids. CDR3 sequence reads: CASRGTVEGPQHF. For the CDR3, the DNA is TGTGCCAGCAGGGGGACGGTCGAGGGGCCCCAGCATTTT.

This clone was counted a few times. This chain links TRBV12-5 with TRBJ1-5, with D perhaps matching TRBD1 (5 bases). This CDR3 has 18 amino acids. V dropped 1 base and J dropped 3 bases, with 19 bases sitting between them. Germline V gives CDR1 LGHNT, CDR2 FRNRAP. CDR3 amino acids: CASGLALSGTAFNQPQHF. CDR3 coding DNA: TGTGCTAGTGGTTTGGCACTATCCGGGACGGCCTTCAATCAGCCCCAGCATTTT. The full variable domain, rest sourced from reference TRBV12-5 and TRBJ1-5, is DARVTQTPRHKVTEMGQEVTMRCQPILGHNTVFWYRQTMMQGLELLAYFRNRAPLDDSGMPKDRFSAEMPDATLATLKIQPSEPRDSAVYFCASGLALSGTAFNQPQHFGDGTRLSIL.

This rearrangement joins TRBV7-3 to TRBJ2-1; D is ambiguous. The CDR3 totals 14 residues. Germline V gives CDR1 SGHTA, CDR2 FQGTGA. V shed 3 bases and J shed 9 bases, with 15 bases lying between them. CDR3 in DNA: TGTGCCAGCAGCTTCACCCCTAGTGCCGGTGAGCAGTTCTTC. As protein: CASSFTPSAGEQFF. Drawing the rest from reference TRBV7-3 and TRBJ2-1, the complete variable domain is GAGVSQTPSNKVTEKGKYVELRCDPISGHTALYWYRQSLGQGPEFLIYFQGTGAADDSGLPNDRFFAVRPEGSVSTLKIQRTERGDSAVYLCASSFTPSAGEQFFGPGTRLTVL.

Concerning this clone itself: At one end the junction does not follow the germline gene, possibly because of a read error. This CDR3 reads CARSRRGGTYVYEQYF. CDR3 in DNA: TGCGCCCGCAGCCGGCGTGGGGGGACGTACGTCTACGAGCAGTACTTC. The chain is built from TRBV4-1 and TRBJ2-7; D is possibly TRBD2 (6 bases). This CDR3 contains 16 residues. Germline-derived CDR1 and CDR2 are MGHRA and YSYEKL.

This clone was seen a handful of times. The V call is TRBV29-1, the J call TRBJ2-7; D assignment may be TRBD1 or TRBD2 (5 bases each). This CDR3 spans 12 amino acids. V was pared by 7 bases and J by 6 bases, with 16 bases between. Germline V gene sequence: CDR1 SQVTM, CDR2 ANQGSEA. CDR3: CSGRGPAGEQYF. The CDR3 region has the DNA TGCAGCGGAAGGGGACCTGCCGGCGAGCAGTACTTC.

This clone was detected once. The V call is TRBV9, the J call TRBJ1-1; D remains unclear. The CDR3 spans 15 residues. Germline assignment: CDR1 SGDLS and CDR2 YYNGEE. The V and J ends lost 0 bases and 4 bases respectively, with 13 bases between them. Here the CDR3 DNA reads TGTGCCAGCAGCGTAGAGGGCCGGGTCGGCACTGAAGCTTTCTTT. Protein: CASSVEGRVGTEAFF.

J is TRBJ2-7 and V is TRBV21-1; TRBD1, the D gene given by the table, was not confirmed from the DNA. TRBV21-1 is assigned pseudogene status. The CDR3 extends over 18 amino acids. The CDR3 loop reads CASSKAKGQGPPSYEQYF. The CDR3 nucleotides read TGTGCCAGCAGCAAAGCTAAGGGACAGGGCCCCCCATCCTACGAGCAGTACTTC.

This sequence joins TRBV5-4 and TRBJ2-5; 10 bases align to TRBD1. The length of the CDR3 is 17 residues. J was trimmed by 0 bases and V by 4 bases; bases with no gene match: 9. CDR1 is SGHNT, CDR2 YYREEE, per germline (reference sequence). The CDR3 nucleotides are TGTGCCAGCAGCGCCGGGACAGGGGACCAGTACCAAGAGACCCAGTACTTC. It translates to CASSAGTGDQYQETQYF.

The V and J genes are TRBV27 and TRBJ2-7; no clear D gene. The CDR3 contains 14 residues. Germline CDR1 reads MNHEY; CDR2 reads SMNVEV (reference sequence). Trimming removed 1 base at V and 4 bases at J, with 11 bases between. The CDR3 DNA sequence: TGTGCCAGCAGTTTATTGGCGGCAAGTTACGAGCAGTACTTC. The encoded protein is CASSLLAASYEQYF.

The rearrangement joins TRBV5-1 to TRBJ1-5; TRBD1 matches at 9 bases. The germline gives CDR1 SGHRS, CDR2 YFSETQ. Losses at the gene ends were 0 bases for V and 4 bases for J; bases not matched to a gene: 2. This CDR3 region has 15 residues. CDR3 coding DNA: TGCGCCAGCAGCTTGGGGGACAGGGATAATCAGCCCCAGCATTTT. It is translated as CASSLGDRDNQPQHF.

This chain links TRBV27 with TRBJ2-7; D not resolved. Germline CDR1 MNHEY, CDR2 SMNVEV (reference sequence). V was cut by 3 bases and J by 2 bases, with 8 bases left in between. This CDR3 is 13 amino acids long. CDR3 sequence reads: CASSLRNPYEQYF. The CDR3 DNA sequence: TGTGCCAGCAGTTTGCGCAATCCCTACGAGCAGTACTTC.

The genes are TRBV27 and TRBJ2-7, with no clear D. Germline V CDR1 and CDR2: MNHEY, SMNVEV (reference sequence). The CDR3 spans 14 residues. V was trimmed by 4 bases and J by 1 base, leaving 11 bases between them. This CDR3 is CASSYNGPSYEQYF. CDR3 in DNA: TGTGCCAGCAGTTACAATGGGCCTTCCTACGAGCAGTACTTC.

V and J are TRBV6-5 and TRBJ2-1; D possibly corresponds to TRBD1 (6 bases). V lost 6 bases, J lost 7 bases, and 16 bases lay in between. The CDR3 covers 14 residues. Germline V gives CDR1 MNHEY, CDR2 SVGAGI. The CDR3 coding sequence is TGTGCCAGCAGGGGGGCCCAGGCTTTGAATGAGCAGTTCTTC. Translated, it gives CASRGAQALNEQFF.

The chain couples TRBV6-5 to TRBJ1-1, with TRBD1 matching over 7 bases. The germline gives CDR1 MNHEY, CDR2 SVGAGI. Unmatched junction bases numbered 5, after V lost 6 bases and J lost 10 bases. This CDR3 is 11 amino acids long. The CDR3 region is CASRSQGSAFF. The CDR3 nucleotides are TGTGCCAGCAGATCACAGGGGTCAGCTTTCTTT.

The chain combines TRBV28 with TRBJ1-5, with D maybe TRBD1 (5 bases). This CDR3 comprises 14 residues. V lost 6 bases to trimming and J lost 5 bases, with 14 bases between them. Germline CDR1 MDHEN, CDR2 SYDVKM. The CDR3 nucleotides read TGTGCCAGCAGGGGACGATATCGGGATCAGCCCCAGCATTTT. This encodes CASRGRYRDQPQHF.

This chain joins TRBV29-1 and TRBJ1-3; TRBD1 might be the D (5 bases). Trimming stripped 5 bases from V and 5 bases from J, with 13 bases between. This CDR3 has 13 residues. Looked up from germline, CDR1 is SQVTM and CDR2 is ANQGSEA. The CDR3 is CSVQDRGRNTIYF. CDR3 DNA sequence: TGCAGCGTTCAGGATAGGGGAAGAAACACCATATATTTT.

This clone was seen just once. The chain couples TRBV5-8 to TRBJ1-3, with D possibly TRBD1 on 5 matching bases. The germline gives CDR1 SGHTS, CDR2 YDEGEE. Trimming pared 3 bases from V and 4 bases from J, leaving 17 bases between. The CDR3 is 16 amino acids. The CDR3 is CASSSDTRSRGNTIYF. CDR3 in DNA: TGTGCCAGCAGCTCGGACACACGATCGCGGGGAAACACCATATATTTT.

This clone came up a few times. CDR3 amino acids: CASTAGRSRYEQYF. In DNA form, the CDR3 reads TGTGCCAGCACCGCAGGCAGGTCGCGTTACGAGCAGTACTTC. V is TRBV2 and J is TRBJ2-7; D not resolved. The ends were cut back, 7 bases at V and 4 bases at J, with 17 bases in the middle. Germline CDR1 SNHLY, CDR2 FYNNEI. The CDR3 loop spans 14 amino acids.

V gene TRBV3-1 (or the pseudogene TRBV3-2) combines with J gene TRBJ2-1; 10 bases are a match to TRBD2. This CDR3 is 14 amino acids long. Germline V lookup: CDR1 LGHDT, CDR2 YNNKEL (reference sequence). J lost 5 bases, V lost 3 bases, and 1 base had no gene match. Here the CDR3 DNA reads TGTGCCAGCAGCCACGGACTAGCGGACAATGAGCAGTTCTTC. This codes for CASSHGLADNEQFF.

This clone was detected once. The chain is built from TRBV6-2 or TRBV6-3 and TRBJ2-7, with D possibly TRBD1 on 5 matching bases. Trimming took 5 bases from V and 0 from J, leaving 11 bases between them. Germline V lookup: CDR1 MNHEY, CDR2 SVGEGT. The length of the CDR3 is 14 residues. The CDR3 here is CASSPDSPSYEQYF. In DNA, the CDR3 is TGTGCCAGCAGTCCCGACAGTCCCTCCTACGAGCAGTACTTC.

This clone was seen once. The chain recombines TRBV5-4 with TRBJ2-7; D is perhaps TRBD2 (6 bases). Germline CDR1 SGHNT, CDR2 YYREEE (reference sequence). Trimming removed 4 bases from V and 4 bases from J, with 9 bases in between. This CDR3 contains 12 residues. The CDR3 DNA is TGTGCCAGCAGCCAGGACTATTACGAGCAGTACTTC. Translated, it gives CASSQDYYEQYF.

The chain joins TRBV6-6 to TRBJ1-1, with a weak D call TRBD1 (5 bases). The CDR3 extends over 16 amino acids. Trimming cost V 6 bases and J 2 bases, with 19 bases left between them. CDR1 and CDR2 (germline): MNHNY, SVGAGI (reference sequence). The CDR3 reads CASRSPGAQSNTEAFF. In nucleotides, the CDR3 is TGTGCCAGCAGGTCCCCCGGGGCGCAATCAAACACTGAAGCTTTCTTT.